Presented here are 24 T cell receptor beta chains from one specimen sequenced in a study of cytomegalovirus exposure and HLA in healthy donors. PCR primers comprised 60 Vbeta and 13 Jbeta primers. Profiling relied on immunoSEQ multiplex PCR, and the TCRdb table lists in-frame clones only, not all of them. Of more than 250,000 clones listed, around 90% are singletons. The sample was PBMCs. These receptors were collected from a young woman in good health and CMV-seronegative.

This sequence joins TRBV11-3 and TRBJ2-2; 11 nucleotides match TRBD2. The CDR3 extends over 16 amino acids. V lost 5 bases to trimming and J lost 8 bases; unmatched junction nucleotides: 10. CDR1 is SGHNT, CDR2 YENEEA, per germline. The CDR3 protein is CASSPRLAGGTGELFF. The CDR3 bases are TGTGCCAGCAGCCCCAGGCTAGCGGGGGGAACGGGGGAGCTGTTTTTT.

V usage is TRBV5-1 and J usage is TRBJ2-1, with D unclear. CDR3 length: 11 amino acids. Germline CDR1 SGHRS, CDR2 YFSETQ. Trimming stripped 0 bases from V and 9 bases from J, with 4 bases between. Written as DNA, the CDR3 is TGCGCCAGCAGCTTGGGACTTGAGCAGTTCTTC. Translated, it gives CASSLGLEQFF.

V gene TRBV6-5 combines with J gene TRBJ1-2; D might be TRBD1 (5 bases). Germline V gene sequence: CDR1 MNHEY, CDR2 SVGAGI. The germline V and J ends were trimmed by 6 bases and 4 bases, with 15 bases remaining between them. The CDR3 covers 14 residues. CDR3 protein: CASSPGPATYGYTF. The CDR3 DNA reads TGTGCCAGCAGCCCAGGGCCCGCTACCTATGGCTACACCTTC.

The V gene is TRBV6-5, the J gene TRBJ1-2; TRBD1 might be the D (6 bases). This CDR3 region has 14 residues. Looked up from germline, CDR1 is MNHEY and CDR2 is SVGAGI. Trimming stripped 6 bases from V and 2 bases from J, with 13 bases between. Here the CDR3 reads CASRMGASNYGYTF. In DNA form, the CDR3 reads TGTGCCAGCAGGATGGGGGCCTCAAACTATGGCTACACCTTC.

V is TRBV10-1 and J is TRBJ2-5; perhaps TRBD1 as D (6 bases). The J call may be mistaken, given a closer DNA end match to TRBJ2-7. The CDR3 covers 14 residues. Germline V gene data show CDR1 as WNHNN and CDR2 as SYGVQD (reference sequence). The DNA of the CDR3 is TGCGCCAGCAGCCACGGACAGCGCACCTACGAGCAGTACTTC. Its translation is CASSHGQRTYEQYF.

The V call is TRBV10-2, the J call TRBJ1-2; weak D call: TRBD1 (5 bases). The V end lost 6 bases, the J end lost 0 bases, and 14 bases lay between the germline ends. Germline V gene lookup returns CDR1 WSHSY and CDR2 SAAADI. The CDR3 is made up of 15 amino acids. CDR3 residues: CASSPTETSNYGYTF. DNA for the CDR3: TGCGCCAGCAGCCCGACAGAAACTTCTAACTATGGCTACACCTTC.

The chain carries TRBV7-8 and TRBJ1-1; D may be TRBD1 (5 bases). The CDR3 has 15 residues. The V end lost 5 bases, the J end lost 1 base, and 14 bases lay between the germline ends. Looked up from germline, CDR1 is SGHVS and CDR2 is FQNEAQ. In DNA form, the CDR3 reads TGTGCCAGCAGCCCGTCGGGACTCTCGAACACTGAAGCTTTCTTT. This gives the protein CASSPSGLSNTEAFF.

This sequence joins TRBV10-3 and TRBJ1-2; 8 bases are a match to TRBD1. Germline CDR1 and CDR2: ENHRY and SYGVKD. V dropped 6 bases and J dropped 4; count of bases not matched to a gene: 7. CDR3 size: 14 residues. In DNA, the CDR3 is TGTGCCATCAGGACTGACAGGGGTGGCTATGGCTACACCTTC. It codes for CAIRTDRGGYGYTF.

The genes are TRBV10-3 and TRBJ2-3; 7 bases align to TRBD1. Unmatched junction bases numbered 5, after V lost 8 bases and J lost 0 bases. Germline CDR1 ENHRY, CDR2 SYGVKD. This CDR3 region has 14 residues. The chain's CDR3 is CAIADRTSTDTQYF. CDR3 in DNA: TGTGCCATCGCGGACAGGACTAGCACAGATACGCAGTATTTT.

The chain uses TRBV29-1 and TRBJ2-3, with 7 bases matching TRBD1. CDR3 length: 13 residues. Trimming cost V 7 bases and J 0 bases; bases outside gene matches: 4. The germline V gene encodes CDR1 SQVTM and CDR2 ANQGSEA. The chain's CDR3 is CSGRDSSTDTQYF. The CDR3 nucleotides are TGCAGCGGCCGGGACAGTAGCACAGATACGCAGTATTTT.

The CDR3 region is CASSLQGGVETQYF. The CDR3 DNA follows: TGTGCCAGCAGCTTACAGGGGGGCGTCGAGACCCAGTACTTC. This chain uses TRBV7-9 with TRBJ2-5; D is possibly TRBD1 (7 bases). The V end lost 2 bases, the J end lost 5 bases, and 12 bases lay between the germline ends. CDR3 length: 14 amino acids. Germline V CDR1 and CDR2: SEHNR, FQNEAQ (reference sequence).

The V call is TRBV6-5, the J call TRBJ2-1; weak D call: TRBD2 (6 bases). Germline assignment: CDR1 MNHEY and CDR2 SVGAGI. The V end was cut by 5 bases, the J end by 4 bases, with 15 bases between. The CDR3 is made up of 15 amino acids. Here the CDR3 DNA reads TGTGCCAGCAGTCAGTGGGGGGACCCATACAATGAGCAGTTCTTC. Amino acids: CASSQWGDPYNEQFF.

In DNA form, the CDR3 reads TGTGCCAGTAGTTCCGACAGGGGTTACGAGCAGTACTTC. Translating gives CASSSDRGYEQYF. V usage is TRBV19 and J usage is TRBJ2-7; 8 bases map to TRBD1. Losses at the gene ends were 5 bases for V and 4 bases for J; bases not matched to a gene: 4. This CDR3 has 13 residues. Looked up from germline, CDR1 is LNHDA and CDR2 is SQIVND (reference sequence).

The chain is built from TRBV12-5 and TRBJ2-1, with a tentative D call TRBD1 (6 bases). V lost 0 bases, J lost 5 bases, and 8 bases lay in between. The CDR3 runs to 14 residues. Germline assignment: CDR1 LGHNT and CDR2 FRNRAP. The CDR3 here is CASGLVRQDNEQFF. In DNA form, the CDR3 reads TGTGCTAGTGGTTTGGTACGACAGGACAATGAGCAGTTCTTC.

The chain couples TRBV4-1 to TRBJ2-7; a weak D match, TRBD2 (5 bases). V lost 3 bases to trimming and J lost 6 bases, with 15 bases between them. Germline V gene sequence: CDR1 MGHRA, CDR2 YSYEKL. CDR3 size: 14 residues. The CDR3 region has the DNA TGCGCCAGCAGCCACTGGGGAGAGGGTGCCGAGCAGTACTTC. It yields the protein CASSHWGEGAEQYF.

J is TRBJ1-1 and V is TRBV7-9, with D possibly matching TRBD1 (6 bases). This CDR3 contains 13 residues. Germline loops: CDR1 SEHNR, CDR2 FQNEAQ (reference sequence). Trimming took off 4 bases at V and 3 bases at J, with 9 bases between the two ends. The CDR3 DNA sequence: TGTGCCAGCAGCTGGACAGCCGACACTGAAGCTTTCTTT. It translates to CASSWTADTEAFF.

The CDR3, as DNA: TGCGCCAGCAGGACAGGGGGCGCGGTCAGTGGCTACACCTTC. Protein sequence: CASRTGGAVSGYTF. V is TRBV10-2 and J is TRBJ1-2; 10 bases fit TRBD1. Unmatched junction bases numbered 8, after V lost 6 bases and J lost 7 bases. Germline CDR1 and CDR2: WSHSY and SAAADI. The length of the CDR3 is 14 residues.

The chain recombines TRBV2 with TRBJ2-1; 10 nucleotides line up with TRBD2. Germline CDR1 is SNHLY and CDR2 is FYNNEI. V shed 6 bases, J shed 0 bases, and the junction held 14 bases outside the gene matches. The CDR3 is 19 amino acids. The CDR3 loop is CASRGSVAGGSASYNEQFF. CDR3 nucleotides: TGTGCCAGCAGGGGATCGGTAGCGGGGGGCTCAGCCTCCTACAATGAGCAGTTCTTC.

The chain uses TRBV9 and TRBJ2-7; 7 bases fit TRBD1. CDR1 is SGDLS, CDR2 YYNGEE, per germline. The CDR3 is 15 amino acids. V trimming: 0 bases; J trimming: 2 bases; junction bases outside the gene matches: 5. The CDR3 coding sequence is TGTGCCAGCAGCGTAGAGAGGGGGCCGGCCTACGAGCAGTACTTC. Translating it yields CASSVERGPAYEQYF.

This clone turned up a few times. The gene calls are TRBV10-2 and TRBJ1-5; TRBD1 matches at 8 bases. The CDR3 covers 13 residues. CDR1 and CDR2 (germline): WSHSY, SAAADI. Losses at the gene ends were 6 bases for V and 6 bases for J; bases not matched to a gene: 4. CDR3 nucleotide sequence: TGCGCCAGCAGCCTCGGGACAGGTCAGCCCCAGCATTTT. Its protein product is CASSLGTGQPQHF.

The rearrangement joins TRBV5-1 to TRBJ2-1; D is perhaps TRBD1 (6 bases). Germline-derived CDR1 and CDR2 are SGHRS and YFSETQ. V was cut by 0 bases and J by 3 bases, with 19 bases left in between. The CDR3 totals 18 residues. CDR3 protein: CASSLAILQGYGYNEQFF. The CDR3 nucleotides read TGCGCCAGCAGCTTGGCAATTTTACAGGGTTATGGCTACAATGAGCAGTTCTTC.

The J gene is TRBJ2-7, the V gene TRBV6-1; D is undetermined. Between the trimmed V and J ends, which lost 2 bases and 2 bases, there was a span of 7 bases. CDR1 MNHNS and CDR2 SASEGT come from the germline V gene. This CDR3 spans 13 amino acids. This CDR3 reads CASSEFHAYEQYF. The CDR3 DNA follows: TGTGCCAGCAGTGAATTCCATGCCTACGAGCAGTACTTC.

The chain has TRBV9 and TRBJ2-5, with D perhaps TRBD1 (6 bases). The J call may be in error: the DNA end matches TRBJ2-7 better. This CDR3 has 14 amino acids. In germline, CDR1 is SGDLS, CDR2 YYNGEE. The CDR3 here is CASSVGDNSYEQYF. CDR3 sequence (DNA): TGTGCCAGCAGCGTAGGGGACAACTCCTACGAGCAGTACTTC.

The V call is TRBV27, the J call TRBJ2-1, with 10 bases identical to TRBD2. This CDR3 is 16 amino acids long. Trimming removed 4 bases from V and 6 bases from J; junction bases left unmatched: 9. The germline V gene encodes CDR1 MNHEY and CDR2 SMNVEV (reference sequence). CDR3 nucleotide sequence: TGTGCCAGCAGTTCCATAGTCAGCGGGGGGGTCAATGAGCAGTTCTTC. This codes for CASSSIVSGGVNEQFF.